Listed below are T cell receptor beta chains from one sample, sequenced in a study of blood T cell repertoires in COVID-19. The table came from immunoSEQ multiplex PCR; TCRdb's copy has only in-frame clones and leaves some out. This sample yields approximately 210,000 clones, of which 83% are seen a single time; about 2.3% belongs to the top ten. Sequencing used peripheral blood. The receptor set was obtained from a middle-aged woman with active or convalescent COVID-19. Both conserved end residues are part of each CDR3. The order of the fields is V gene, D gene, J gene, clone size, CDR3 protein, CDR3 DNA. D genes are given only for firm matches. Not every row has a clone size; where given, it reads once, few, many or a size class.

TRBV24-1,TRBD1,TRBJ2-1,NA,CATSVAGTGYYNEQFF,TGTGCCACCAGTGTGGCCGGGACAGGGTACTACAATGAGCAGTTCTTC
TRBV11-2,TRBD2,TRBJ2-3,NA,CASSFLGTSGSTDTQYF,TGTGCCAGCAGCTTTCTAGGGACTAGCGGGAGCACAGATACGCAGTATTTT
TRBV11-2,TRBD2,TRBJ2-7,NA,CASSLGGGLAAYEQYF,TGTGCCAGCAGCTTGGGGGGGGGACTAGCGGCCTACGAGCAGTACTTC
TRBV27,NA,TRBJ1-5,NA,CASSLDSQVNQPQHF,TGTGCCAGCAGTTTAGACAGCCAGGTCAATCAGCCCCAGCATTTT
TRBV9,TRBD1,TRBJ1-2,NA,CASSADPGGDYGYTF,TGTGCCAGCAGCGCGGATCCAGGGGGCGACTATGGCTACACCTTC
TRBV6-2/TRBV6-3,NA,TRBJ1-5,NA,CASSTSTRQVLSNQPQHF,TGTGCCAGCAGTACCTCAACTCGACAGGTCCTTAGCAATCAGCCCCAGCATTTT
TRBV6-5,NA,TRBJ2-7,NA,CASGGTESSYEQYF,TGTGCCAGCGGAGGGACGGAGAGCTCCTACGAGCAGTACTTC
TRBV6-5,NA,TRBJ1-5,NA,CASNRVSGNQPQHF,TGTGCCAGCAACAGGGTTTCGGGCAATCAGCCCCAGCATTTT
TRBV5-1,NA,TRBJ1-5,few,CASSLEENQPQHF,TGCGCCAGCAGCCTAGAGGAGAATCAGCCCCAGCATTTT
TRBV28,NA,TRBJ1-2,NA,CASSLSTGVGGYTF,TGTGCCAGCAGTTTAAGTACCGGGGTCGGTGGCTACACCTTC
TRBV29-1,NA,TRBJ1-1,NA,CSVLSFPEAFF,TGCAGCGTTCTTTCGTTTCCTGAAGCTTTCTTT
TRBV19,NA,TRBJ2-5,NA,CASSTPQGETQYF,TGTGCCAGTAGTACCCCCCAGGGAGAGACCCAGTACTTC
TRBV7-3,NA,TRBJ1-3,few,CASSLFGGGSSGNTIYF,TGTGCCAGCAGCTTATTTGGGGGCGGGAGCTCTGGAAACACCATATATTTT
TRBV9,NA,TRBJ1-5,NA,CASSVGDSYQPQHF,TGTGCCAGCAGCGTAGGCGACAGTTATCAGCCCCAGCATTTT
TRBV19,TRBD1,TRBJ2-2,NA,CASSAQGQTGELFF,TGTGCCAGTAGCGCCCAGGGACAGACCGGGGAGCTGTTTTTT
TRBV9,TRBD2,TRBJ2-1,NA,CASSGKGGSPSADEQFF,TGTGCCAGCAGCGGGAAGGGCGGGAGCCCGTCAGCCGATGAGCAGTTCTTC
TRBV19,NA,TRBJ1-2,NA,CASSMQANYGYTF,TGTGCCAGTAGTATGCAGGCCAACTATGGCTACACCTTC
TRBV18,TRBD1,TRBJ2-7,NA,CASSLTGNSYEQYF,TGTGCCAGCTCACTGACAGGGAACTCCTACGAGCAGTACTTC
TRBV2,NA,TRBJ1-1,NA,CASSRKSTVNTEAFF,TGTGCCAGCAGTCGGAAGTCAACAGTGAACACTGAAGCTTTCTTT
TRBV5-4,NA,TRBJ2-5,NA,CASSLVGGAEETQYF,TGTGCCAGCAGCTTGGTTGGGGGGGCTGAAGAGACCCAGTACTTC
TRBV12-5,NA,TRBJ1-2,NA,CASGLVPRGNLYGYTF,TGTGCTAGTGGTTTGGTACCTCGGGGTAACCTCTATGGCTACACCTTC
TRBV10-3,NA,TRBJ2-2,NA,CAISGRTVNTGELFF,TGTGCCATCAGTGGAAGAACAGTTAACACCGGGGAGCTGTTTTTT
TRBV6-5,NA,TRBJ1-5,NA,CASRRTALTNQPQHF,TGTGCCAGCAGGCGGACAGCTCTAACAAATCAGCCCCAGCATTTT
TRBV23-1,TRBD1,TRBJ1-4,NA,CASSQTRDREDEKLFF,TGCGCCAGCAGTCAAACACGGGACAGGGAAGATGAAAAACTGTTTTTT
TRBV5-1,NA,TRBJ2-3,NA,CASSPGTSTDTQYF,TGCGCCAGCAGTCCCGGGACTAGCACAGATACGCAGTATTTT
TRBV2,TRBD1,TRBJ1-4,few,CASSRGQGTTNEKLFF,TGTGCCAGCAGTCGGGGACAGGGTACAACTAATGAAAAACTGTTTTTT
TRBV29-1,TRBD1,TRBJ2-2,once,CSVNKQGFDTGELFF,TGCAGCGTTAATAAACAGGGGTTCGACACCGGGGAGCTGTTTTTT
TRBV27,TRBD2,TRBJ2-7,NA,CASQPLAGSSYEQYF,TGTGCCAGCCAACCGCTAGCGGGGAGCTCCTACGAGCAGTACTTC
TRBV28,NA,TRBJ2-3,NA,CASSFLLVVSDTQYF,TGTGCCAGCAGTTTTCTACTAGTGGTGTCAGATACGCAGTATTTT
TRBV6-6,NA,TRBJ1-5,NA,CASTGGPYQPQHF,TGTGCCAGCACCGGGGGGCCCTATCAGCCCCAGCATTTT
TRBV19,TRBD1,TRBJ1-1,NA,CASSPRDRGYTEAFF,TGTGCCAGTAGTCCACGGGACAGGGGTTACACTGAAGCTTTCTTT
TRBV11-1,NA,TRBJ2-5,NA,CASSIGGETQYF,TGTGCCAGCAGCATTGGGGGGGAGACCCAGTACTTC
TRBV11-3,TRBD1,TRBJ2-1,NA,CASSYKQGVDEQFF,TGTGCCAGCAGCTACAAACAGGGGGTGGATGAGCAGTTCTTC